This T cell receptor (beta chain) was sequenced during a study of chemoradiotherapy in HPV16-positive cancers. Regarding the study as a whole: The functional HPV-specific definition rests on just a couple of HPV16-positive patients. During treatment, candidate HPV-specific clones and E7-related motifs expanded in tumor.

The repertoire was sequenced with immunoSEQ multiplex PCR; TCRdb's copy has only in-frame clones and lacks some. The sample records 1,500 to 2,000 clones, around 84% being singletons. A note on this clone: Its antigen remains unknown.

V was clipped by 2 bases and J by 3 bases, with 20 bases between them. This CDR3 has 17 residues. CDR1 SGDLS and CDR2 YYNGEE come from the germline V gene. Specimen: tumor tissue, collected from a patient who underwent chemoradiotherapy. The chain carries TRBV9 and TRBJ1-1; tentatively, D is TRBD1 (6 bases). This clonotype was obtained from a human donor with HPV-associated anogenital cancer. CDR3: CASSVGVGAGSYTEAFF. The CDR3 coding sequence is TGTGCCAGCAGCGTCGGGGTGGGGGCCGGGAGTTACACTGAAGCTTTCTTT.